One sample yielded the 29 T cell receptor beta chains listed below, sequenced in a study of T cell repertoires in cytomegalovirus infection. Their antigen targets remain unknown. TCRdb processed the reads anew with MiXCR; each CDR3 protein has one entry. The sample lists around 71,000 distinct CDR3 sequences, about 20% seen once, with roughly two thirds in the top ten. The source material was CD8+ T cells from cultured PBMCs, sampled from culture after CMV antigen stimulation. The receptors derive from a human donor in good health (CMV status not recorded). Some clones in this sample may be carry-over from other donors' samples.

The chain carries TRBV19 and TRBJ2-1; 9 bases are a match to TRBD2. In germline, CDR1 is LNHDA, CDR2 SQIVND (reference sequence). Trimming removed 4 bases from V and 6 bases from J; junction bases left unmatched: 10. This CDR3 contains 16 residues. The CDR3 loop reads CASSSLPGLAGNEQFF. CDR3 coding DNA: TGTGCCAGTAGTAGCTTACCGGGACTAGCAGGCAATGAGCAGTTCTTC.

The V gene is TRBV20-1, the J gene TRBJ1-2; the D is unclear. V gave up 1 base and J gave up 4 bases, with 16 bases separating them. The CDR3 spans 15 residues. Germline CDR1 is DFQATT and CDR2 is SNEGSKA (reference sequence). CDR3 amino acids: CSARGEEGTSYGYTF. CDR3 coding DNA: TGCAGTGCTAGAGGCGAGGAGGGAACCAGCTATGGCTACACCTTC.

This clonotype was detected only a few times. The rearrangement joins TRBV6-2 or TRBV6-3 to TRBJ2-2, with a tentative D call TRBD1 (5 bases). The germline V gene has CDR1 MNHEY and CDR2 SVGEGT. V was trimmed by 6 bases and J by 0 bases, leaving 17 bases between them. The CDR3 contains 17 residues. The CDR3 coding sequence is TGTGCCAGCAGCAGTCATGACAGAGCCACGAACACCGGGGAGCTGTTTTTT. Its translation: CASSSHDRATNTGELFF.

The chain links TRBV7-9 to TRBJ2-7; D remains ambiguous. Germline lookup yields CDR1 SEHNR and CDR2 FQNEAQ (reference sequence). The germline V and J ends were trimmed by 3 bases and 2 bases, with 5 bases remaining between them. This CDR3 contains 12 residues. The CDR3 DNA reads TGTGCCAGCAGCTTTGACACCTACGAGCAGTACTTC. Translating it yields CASSFDTYEQYF.

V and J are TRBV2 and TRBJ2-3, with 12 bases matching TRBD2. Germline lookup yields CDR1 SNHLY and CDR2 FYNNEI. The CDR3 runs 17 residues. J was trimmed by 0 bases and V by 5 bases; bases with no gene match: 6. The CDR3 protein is CASSIRTSGVSTDTQYF. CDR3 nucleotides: TGTGCCAGCAGTATTCGGACTAGCGGGGTGAGCACAGATACGCAGTATTTT.

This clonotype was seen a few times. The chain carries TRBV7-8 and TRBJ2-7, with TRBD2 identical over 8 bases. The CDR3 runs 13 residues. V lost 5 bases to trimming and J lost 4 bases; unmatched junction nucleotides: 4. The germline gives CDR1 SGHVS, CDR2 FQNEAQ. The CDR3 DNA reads TGTGCCAGCAGCCCCGGGGGGGGTTACGAGCAGTACTTC. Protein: CASSPGGGYEQYF.

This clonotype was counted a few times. The CDR3 loop reads CAISEGRDTIGYTF. Here the CDR3 DNA reads TGTGCCATCAGTGAGGGCAGGGACACTATAGGCTACACCTTC. V is TRBV10-3 and J is TRBJ1-2; a weak D match, TRBD1 (6 bases). V lost 2 bases and J lost 8, with 15 bases in between. This CDR3 comprises 14 residues. Per the germline V gene, CDR1 is ENHRY and CDR2 is SYGVKD.

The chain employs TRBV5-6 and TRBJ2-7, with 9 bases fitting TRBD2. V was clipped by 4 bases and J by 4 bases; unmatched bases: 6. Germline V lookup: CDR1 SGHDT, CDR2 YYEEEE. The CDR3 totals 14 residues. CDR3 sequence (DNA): TGTGCCAGCAGCAATGGACTAGCGACTTACGAGCAGTACTTC. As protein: CASSNGLATYEQYF.

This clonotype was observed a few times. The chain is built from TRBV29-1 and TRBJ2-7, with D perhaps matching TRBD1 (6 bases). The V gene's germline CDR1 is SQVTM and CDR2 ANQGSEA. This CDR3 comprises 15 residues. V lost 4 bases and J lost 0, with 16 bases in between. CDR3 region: CSVVVRDKPSYEQYF. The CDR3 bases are TGCAGCGTTGTAGTCAGGGACAAACCCTCCTACGAGCAGTACTTC.

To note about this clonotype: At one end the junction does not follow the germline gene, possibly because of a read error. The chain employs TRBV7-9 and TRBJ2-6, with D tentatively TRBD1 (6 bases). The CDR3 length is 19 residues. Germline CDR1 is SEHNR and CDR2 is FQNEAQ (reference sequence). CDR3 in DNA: TGTGCCAGCAGCTTCTCCGGACAGCAAACTTCTCTAGGGGCCAACGGCCTGACTTTC. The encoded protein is CASSFSGQQTSLGANGLTF. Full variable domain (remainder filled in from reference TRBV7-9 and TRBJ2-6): DTGVSQNPRHKITKRGQNVTFRCDPISEHNRLYWYRQTLGQGPEFLTYFQNEAQLEKSRLLSDRFSAERPKGSFSTLEIQRTEQGDSAMYLCASSFSGQQTSLGANGLTFGAGSRLTVL.

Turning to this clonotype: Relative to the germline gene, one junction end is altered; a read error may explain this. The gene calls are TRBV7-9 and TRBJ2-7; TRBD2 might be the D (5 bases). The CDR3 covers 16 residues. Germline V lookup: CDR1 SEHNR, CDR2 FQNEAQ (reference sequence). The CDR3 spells CAGSLARTGSSYEQYF. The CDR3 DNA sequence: TGTGCCGGCAGCTTAGCACGGACTGGCAGCTCCTACGAGCAGTACTTC.

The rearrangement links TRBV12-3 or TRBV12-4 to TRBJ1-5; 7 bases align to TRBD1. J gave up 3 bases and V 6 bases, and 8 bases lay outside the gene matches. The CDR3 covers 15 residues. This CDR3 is CASRPDRADNQPQHF. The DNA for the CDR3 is TGTGCCAGCAGGCCCGACAGGGCGGACAATCAGCCCCAGCATTTT.

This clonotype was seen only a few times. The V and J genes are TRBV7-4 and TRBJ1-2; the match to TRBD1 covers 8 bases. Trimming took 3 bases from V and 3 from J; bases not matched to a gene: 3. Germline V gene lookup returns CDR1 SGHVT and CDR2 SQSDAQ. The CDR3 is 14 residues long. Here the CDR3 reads CASSFIRGHYGYTF. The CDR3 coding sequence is TGTGCCAGCAGCTTCATCAGGGGGCACTATGGCTACACCTTC.

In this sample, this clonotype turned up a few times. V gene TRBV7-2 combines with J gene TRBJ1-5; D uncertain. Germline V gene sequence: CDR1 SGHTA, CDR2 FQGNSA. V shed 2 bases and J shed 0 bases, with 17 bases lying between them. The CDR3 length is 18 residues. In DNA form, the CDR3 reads TGTGCCAGCAGCTTAAACTGGGTCGGAGATTATAGCAATCAGCCCCAGCATTTT. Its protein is CASSLNWVGDYSNQPQHF.

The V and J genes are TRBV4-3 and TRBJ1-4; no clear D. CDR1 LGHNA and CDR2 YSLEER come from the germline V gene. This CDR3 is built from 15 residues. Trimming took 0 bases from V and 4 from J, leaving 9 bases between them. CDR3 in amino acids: CASSQDGGYNEKLFF. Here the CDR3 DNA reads TGCGCCAGCAGCCAAGACGGAGGGTATAATGAAAAACTGTTTTTT.

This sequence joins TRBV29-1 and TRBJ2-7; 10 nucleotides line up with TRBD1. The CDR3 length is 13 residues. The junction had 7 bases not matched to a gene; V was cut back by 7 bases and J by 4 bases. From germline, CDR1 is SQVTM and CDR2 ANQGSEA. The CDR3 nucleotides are TGCAGCGCCGAGGACAGGGGGGCGTACGAGCAGTACTTC. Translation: CSAEDRGAYEQYF.

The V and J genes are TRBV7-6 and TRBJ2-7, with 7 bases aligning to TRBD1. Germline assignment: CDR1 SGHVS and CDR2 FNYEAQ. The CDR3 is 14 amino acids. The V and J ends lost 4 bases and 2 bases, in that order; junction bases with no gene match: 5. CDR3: CASSSPGTAYEQYF. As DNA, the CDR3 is TGTGCCAGCAGCTCCCCCGGGACAGCCTACGAGCAGTACTTC.

The CDR3 bases are TGTGCCAGCAGTCCCGGGACTTTCTACGAGCAGTACTTC. It is translated as CASSPGTFYEQYF. The chain employs TRBV12-3 or TRBV12-4 and TRBJ2-7; D possibly corresponds to TRBD2 (6 bases). The CDR3 extends over 13 amino acids. V lost 5 bases and J lost 3, with 11 bases in between.

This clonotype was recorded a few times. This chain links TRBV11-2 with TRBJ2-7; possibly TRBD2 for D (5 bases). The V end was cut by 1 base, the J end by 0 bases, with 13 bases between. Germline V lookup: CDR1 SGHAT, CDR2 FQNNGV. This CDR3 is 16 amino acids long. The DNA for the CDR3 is TGTGCCAGCAGCTTAGGAGGGCCCTTAAGCTCCTACGAGCAGTACTTC. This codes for CASSLGGPLSSYEQYF.

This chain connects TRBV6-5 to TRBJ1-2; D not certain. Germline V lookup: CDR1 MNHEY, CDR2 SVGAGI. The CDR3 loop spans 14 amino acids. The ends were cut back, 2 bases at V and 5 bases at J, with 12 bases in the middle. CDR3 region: CASSYSGPAYGYTF. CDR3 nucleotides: TGTGCCAGCAGTTACAGTGGCCCGGCATATGGCTACACCTTC.

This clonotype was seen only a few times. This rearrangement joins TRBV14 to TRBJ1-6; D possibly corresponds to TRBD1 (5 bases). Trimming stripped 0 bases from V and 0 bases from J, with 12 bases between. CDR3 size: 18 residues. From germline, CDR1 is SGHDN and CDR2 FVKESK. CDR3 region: CASSQDLKGRSYNSPLHF. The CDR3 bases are TGTGCCAGCAGCCAAGATTTGAAGGGGCGCTCCTATAATTCACCCCTCCACTTT.

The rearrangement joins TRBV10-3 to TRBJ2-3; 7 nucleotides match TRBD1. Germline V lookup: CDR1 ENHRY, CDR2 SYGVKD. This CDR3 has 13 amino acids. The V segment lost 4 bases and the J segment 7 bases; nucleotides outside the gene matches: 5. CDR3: CAISVSQGNTQYF. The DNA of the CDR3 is TGTGCCATCAGTGTCTCACAGGGGAATACGCAGTATTTT.

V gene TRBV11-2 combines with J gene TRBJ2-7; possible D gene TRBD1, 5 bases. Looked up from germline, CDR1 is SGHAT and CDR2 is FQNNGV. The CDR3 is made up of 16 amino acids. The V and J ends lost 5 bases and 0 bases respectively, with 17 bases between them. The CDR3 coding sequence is TGTGCCAGCAGCCGAGGTAGAACAGGAGCCTCCTACGAGCAGTACTTC. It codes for CASSRGRTGASYEQYF.

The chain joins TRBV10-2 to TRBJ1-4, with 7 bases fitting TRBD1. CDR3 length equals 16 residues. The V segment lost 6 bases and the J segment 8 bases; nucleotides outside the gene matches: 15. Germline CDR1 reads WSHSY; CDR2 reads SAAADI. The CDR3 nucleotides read TGCGCCAGCAGCTACAAACCAGGGGGTTTCGTCGAAAAACTGTTTTTT. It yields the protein CASSYKPGGFVEKLFF.

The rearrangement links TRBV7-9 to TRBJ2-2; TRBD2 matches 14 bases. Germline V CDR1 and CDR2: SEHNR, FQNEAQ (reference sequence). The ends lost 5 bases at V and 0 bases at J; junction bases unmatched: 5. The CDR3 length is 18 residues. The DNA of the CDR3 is TGTGCCAGCAGCACGGGACTAGCGGGGGTCCCGAACACCGGGGAGCTGTTTTTT. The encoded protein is CASSTGLAGVPNTGELFF.

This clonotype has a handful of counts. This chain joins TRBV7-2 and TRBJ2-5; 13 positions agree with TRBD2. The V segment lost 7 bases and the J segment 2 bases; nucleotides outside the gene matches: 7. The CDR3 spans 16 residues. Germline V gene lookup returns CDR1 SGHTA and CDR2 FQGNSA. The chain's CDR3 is CASIKTSGGPQETQYF. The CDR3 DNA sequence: TGTGCCAGCATCAAGACTAGCGGGGGGCCACAAGAGACCCAGTACTTC.

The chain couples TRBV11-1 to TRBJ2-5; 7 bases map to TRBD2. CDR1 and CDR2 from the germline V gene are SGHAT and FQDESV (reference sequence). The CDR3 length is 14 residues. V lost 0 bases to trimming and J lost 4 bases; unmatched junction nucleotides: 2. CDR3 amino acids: CASSLAGGRETQYF. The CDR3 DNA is TGTGCCAGCAGCTTAGCGGGGGGGAGAGAGACCCAGTACTTC.

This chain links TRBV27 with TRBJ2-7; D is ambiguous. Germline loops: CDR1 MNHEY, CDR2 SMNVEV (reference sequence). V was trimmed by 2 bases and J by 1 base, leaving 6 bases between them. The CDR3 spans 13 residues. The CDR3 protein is CASSLAFSYEQYF. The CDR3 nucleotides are TGTGCCAGCAGTTTAGCATTTTCCTACGAGCAGTACTTC.

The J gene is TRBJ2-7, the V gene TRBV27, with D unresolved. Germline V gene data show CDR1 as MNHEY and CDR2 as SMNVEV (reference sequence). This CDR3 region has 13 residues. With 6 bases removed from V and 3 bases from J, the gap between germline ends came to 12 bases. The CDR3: CASRSGSLYEQYF. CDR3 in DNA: TGTGCCAGCAGAAGTGGCAGCCTCTACGAGCAGTACTTC.